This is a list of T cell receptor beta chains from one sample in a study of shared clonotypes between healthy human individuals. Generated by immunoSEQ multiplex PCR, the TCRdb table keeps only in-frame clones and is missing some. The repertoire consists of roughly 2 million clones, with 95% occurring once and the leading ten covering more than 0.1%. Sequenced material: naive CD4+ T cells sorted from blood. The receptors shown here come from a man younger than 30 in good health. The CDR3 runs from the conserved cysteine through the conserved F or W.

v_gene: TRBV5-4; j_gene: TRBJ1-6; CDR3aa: CASSHPDNSPLHF
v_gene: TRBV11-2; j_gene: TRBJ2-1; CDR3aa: CASSTRPLAASYNEQFF
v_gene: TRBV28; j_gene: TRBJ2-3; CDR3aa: CASRGTSKNTDTQYF
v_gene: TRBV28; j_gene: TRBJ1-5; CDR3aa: CASSRDRADQPQHF
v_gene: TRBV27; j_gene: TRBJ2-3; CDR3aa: CASSWAPVGRTDTQYF
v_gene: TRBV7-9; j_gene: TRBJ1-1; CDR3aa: CASSYSSGQGLMNTEAFF
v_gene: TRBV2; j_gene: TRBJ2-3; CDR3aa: CASSPGQITDTQYF
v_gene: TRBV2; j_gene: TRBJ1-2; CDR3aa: CASAGTGNYGYTF
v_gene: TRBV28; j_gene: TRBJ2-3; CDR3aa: CASSEVTGMASTDTQYF
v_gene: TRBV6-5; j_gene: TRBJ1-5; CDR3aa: CASSKDTYNQPQHF
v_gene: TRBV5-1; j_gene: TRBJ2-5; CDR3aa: CASSLGGTWARETQYF
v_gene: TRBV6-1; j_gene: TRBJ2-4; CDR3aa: CASSASGKVAKNIQYF
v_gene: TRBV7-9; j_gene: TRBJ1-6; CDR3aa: CASSLAWGQGHSPLHF
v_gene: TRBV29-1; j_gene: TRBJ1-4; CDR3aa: CSVEAGRGEKLFF
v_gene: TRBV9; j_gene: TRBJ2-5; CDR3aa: CASSARLAGTLQETQYF
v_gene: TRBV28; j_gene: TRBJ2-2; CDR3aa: CASTRGPWTGELFF
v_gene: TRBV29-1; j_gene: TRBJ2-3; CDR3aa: CSVDRETGSDTQYF
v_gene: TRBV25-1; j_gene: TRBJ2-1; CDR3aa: CASSRGSGNNEQFF
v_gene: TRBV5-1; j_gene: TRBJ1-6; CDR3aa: CASSLATGNNSPLHF
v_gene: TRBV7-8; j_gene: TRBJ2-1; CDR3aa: CASSSGRIGRTYNEQFF
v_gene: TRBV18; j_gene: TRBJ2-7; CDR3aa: CASSPRGTDEQYF
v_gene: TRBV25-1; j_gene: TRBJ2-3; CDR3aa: CASSGQGGGGDTQYF
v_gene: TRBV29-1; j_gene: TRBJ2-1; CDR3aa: CSVSRDPQFF
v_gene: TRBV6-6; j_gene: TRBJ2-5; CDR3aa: CASSPGQGETQYF
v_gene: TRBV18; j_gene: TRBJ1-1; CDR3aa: CASSPDRGRGTEAFF
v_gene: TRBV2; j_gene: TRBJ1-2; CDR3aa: CASSVGRYYGYTF
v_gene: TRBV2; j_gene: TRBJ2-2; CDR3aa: CASSGQRTGELFF
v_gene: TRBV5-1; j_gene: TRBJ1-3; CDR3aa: CASSPGRATGYTIYF
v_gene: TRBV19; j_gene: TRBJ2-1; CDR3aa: CASSIGIQFTHEQFF
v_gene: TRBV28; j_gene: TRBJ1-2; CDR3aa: CASKPGQGRYGYTF
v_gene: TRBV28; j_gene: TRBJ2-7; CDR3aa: CASSRAPSYEQYF
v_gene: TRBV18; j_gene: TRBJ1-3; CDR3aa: CASSLGTDRNTIYF
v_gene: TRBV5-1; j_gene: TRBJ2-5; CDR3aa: CASSFEQETQYF
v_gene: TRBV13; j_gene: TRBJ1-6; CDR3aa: CASKRGGRDNSPLHF
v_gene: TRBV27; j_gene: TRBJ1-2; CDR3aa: CASSPRTGVGYTF
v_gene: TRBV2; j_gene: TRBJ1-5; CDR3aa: CASSERQGNQPQHF
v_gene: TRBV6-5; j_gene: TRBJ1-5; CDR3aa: CASSPPGTAQWHF
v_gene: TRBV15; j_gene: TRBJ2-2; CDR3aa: CATSRVTGSYGELFF
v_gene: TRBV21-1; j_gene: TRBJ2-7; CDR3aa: CASSKVGVYEQYF
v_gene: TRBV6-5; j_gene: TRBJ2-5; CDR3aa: CASKTGGGQTQYF
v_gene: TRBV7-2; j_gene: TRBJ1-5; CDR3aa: CASSLSGGGNQPQHF
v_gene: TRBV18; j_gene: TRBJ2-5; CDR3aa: CASSPRLAGEGETQYF
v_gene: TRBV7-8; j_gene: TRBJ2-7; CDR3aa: CASSLAAGALEQYF
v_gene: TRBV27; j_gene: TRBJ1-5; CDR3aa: CASSFTGGSKPQHF
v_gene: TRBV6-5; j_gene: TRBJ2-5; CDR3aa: CASRSQGRGQETQYF
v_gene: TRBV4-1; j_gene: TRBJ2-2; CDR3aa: CASSQAGGGARTGELFF
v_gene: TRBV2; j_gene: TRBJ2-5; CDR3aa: CASSLPGEETQYF
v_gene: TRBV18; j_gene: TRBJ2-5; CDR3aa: CASSPPRMMGETQYF
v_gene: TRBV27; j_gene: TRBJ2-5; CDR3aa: CASSLSGGYQETQYF
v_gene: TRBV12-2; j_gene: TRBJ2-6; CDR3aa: CASRLATHHSGANVLTF
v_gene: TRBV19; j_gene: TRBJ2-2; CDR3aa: CASSIRLQLNTGELFF
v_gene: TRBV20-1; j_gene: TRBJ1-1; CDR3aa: CSASRGTEAFF
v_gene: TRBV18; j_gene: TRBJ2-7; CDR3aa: CASSRIGNRIIYEQYF
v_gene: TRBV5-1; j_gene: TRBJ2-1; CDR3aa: CASSSTAGSYNEQFF
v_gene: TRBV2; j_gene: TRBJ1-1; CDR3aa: CASRQGVEAFF
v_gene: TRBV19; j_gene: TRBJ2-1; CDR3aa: CASSPLDWDYNEQFF
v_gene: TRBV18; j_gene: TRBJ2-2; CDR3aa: CASSPQNEGTGELFF
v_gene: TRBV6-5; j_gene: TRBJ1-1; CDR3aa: CASNPGDRGGTEAFF
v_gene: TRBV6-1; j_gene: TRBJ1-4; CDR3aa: CASRTLPNEKLFF